This T cell receptor (beta chain) stems from a study of cytomegalovirus exposure and HLA in healthy donors. Study results and caveats: Productive status was seen about 90% or about 30% of the time for most TCR beta V segments in an earlier analysis. In a later analysis, V- and J-gene trimming of beta chains associated with a DCLRE1C missense variant, replicated independently.

This CDR3 comprises 15 residues. Germline V gene data show CDR1 as SGHTA and CDR2 as FQGNSA. Trimming shortened V by 5 bases and J by 0 bases, and 14 bases separated the two germline ends. Remarks on this clone: Its antigen is undetermined.

Primers for the PCR totalled 60 Vbeta and 13 Jbeta. Only in-frame clones appear in the TCRdb table, and some are missing; sequencing was by immunoSEQ multiplex PCR. The table shows 150,000 to 200,000 clones, with 80% to 85% occurring only once. Whereas donors were nominally healthy upon sampling, unrecorded immune exposures were probable. This receptor was obtained from a woman aged 40 to 50 in good health and CMV-seronegative. The chain recombines TRBV7-2 with TRBJ2-7; maybe TRBD1 (5 bases). Material for sequencing was PBMCs. For the CDR3, the DNA is TGTGCCAGCAGCCCGACTCGACAGAGCTCCTACGAGCAGTACTTC. Protein sequence: CASSPTRQSSYEQYF.